This T cell receptor (beta chain) was identified during a study of blood T cells in healthy people across ages (dated by TCRdb to between 2015 and 2016). Notes on the research overall: In model experiments, template switching captured about one uniquely barcoded TCR beta cDNA molecule for every two T cells. To track age-related changes in TCR beta repertoire diversity, the study relied on deep sequencing normalized with unique cDNA molecular identifiers. Donors were grouped into four age groups: young (average 16 years), middle-aged (39), aged (around 66) and long-lived (roughly 80). For two donors (one aged 18 to 30 and one aged 80 or older), the study analyzed two additional independent replicas of 1 million unique cDNA reads from the same blood draw.

Library preparation used 5' RACE. The instrument given in TCRdb is Illumina HiSeq 2500. A second PCR of roughly 7 to 11 cycles was performed with a sample-barcoded 5' primer and a J-beta primer mix. A template-switch 5' adaptor carrying 12 random nucleotides introduced a unique molecular identifier onto each TCR beta cDNA molecule. Each sample yielded at least 3 million CDR3-containing paired-end reads. First-strand cDNA was synthesized from all RNA with the Mint cDNA synthesis kit, primed by a TRBC-specific oligonucleotide. All cDNA was treated with uracil-DNA glycosylase and then went through a first 18-cycle PCR with the universal primers M1SS and BC2_uni_R. The study's own analysis went as follows. Each sample was normalized by randomly selecting 1 million high-quality reads, each carrying a distinct molecular identifier. Instead of being binned into consensus sequences, reads that shared molecular identifiers were thrown out. CDR3 identification, clonotype clustering and error correction used MiTCR with a Q25 quality threshold and the strictest error-elimination algorithm. A nonparametric unseen species model with Euler transformation was used to estimate a lower bound on total TCR beta diversity. TCRdb redid the processing of the public reads, applying fastp at Q25 and MiXCR, and retained in-frame beta chains. Rows with a matching CDR3 protein are joined into one entry that keeps the most common DNA and genes. TCRdb, not the authors, supplied the V and J calls. The sample profile shows 800,000 to 1,300,000 distinct CDR3 sequences; 25% of them were found once. Of the sample, less than 0.75% is held by the ten largest clones.

What the research found in general, with its limitations: As age increased, observed TCR beta diversity per million T cells dropped in a roughly linear way, and a significant reduction was already evident by age about 40. Total diversity estimates from one million sequenced T cells were considered lower bounds and underestimates. The long-lived group showed more naive CD4+ T cells, fewer expanded clones and increased TCR diversity than the aged group, suggesting age selection. There was a strong correlation between observed TCR beta diversity and the percentage of naive T cells measured by flow cytometry. Conclusive comparison of naive and antigen-experienced compartments was prevented by the profiling of bulk unsorted PBMCs. The CMV infection status of donors was not known, potentially confounding age-related changes in expanded clonotypes.

Notes on this clonotype: Its antigen is currently not known. The record has no base qualities; no much larger clone is one base away.

Systemically healthy Caucasian individuals from Russia, 35 to 50 in total and aged roughly 6 to 100 years, were included as donors. Approximately 9 milliliters of peripheral blood were collected from each donor into EDTA-treated Vacutainer tubes. Ficoll-Paque density-gradient centrifugation was used to isolate PBMCs, with at least 6.5 million per sample. Total RNA was extracted from PBMCs with Trizol reagent, with at least 6 micrograms obtained per sample. For every donor, an aliquot of PBMCs went through flow cytometry to measure the percentages of naive CD45RAhigh/CD27high T cells. The data also belong to a second study, concerning T cells of mothers and their children. Per that second paper: Donors were nine systemically healthy Caucasian individuals: three mothers and their six children. cDNA synthesis used all of the extracted RNA, with approximately 1.4 ug of RNA in each 15 ul reaction. Sample barcodes and 2-4 random nucleotides were added via the M1S primer in the second PCR. Over 9.5 million TCR beta CDR3 reads came from each mother, compared with approximately 3.1 million reads from each child. TCR recombination output is similarly shaped by thymic selection in related and unrelated pairs, with a minor effect exerted by inherited differences. Normalized repertoire overlap in related mother-child pairs was always slightly higher than in unrelated mother-child pairs, but the difference was never significant. With a sensitivity of approximately 96 clones per million clonotypes, no persistent microchimeric T cell clones were detected. To look for features that set related mother-child pairs apart from unrelated individuals, the researchers ran deep NGS to compare the TCR beta repertoires of mothers and children. Mothers averaged about 37 +/- 4 years of age and children averaged about 12 +/- 4 years. After adapter ligation with NEBNext reagents, the libraries were sequenced on Illumina HiSeq 2000 with 100+100 nt paired-end reads. To avoid cross-contamination, the mother libraries and the child libraries were prepared a month apart and sequenced in separate runs. For each donor, between about 450,000 and 2,300,000 distinct TCR beta clonotypes were identified. Naive TCR beta clonotypes were estimated from low-frequency clonotypes matched to each donor's FACS-determined naive share, without sorting.

This sequence originates from a girl aged 2 to 9 in good health. Sequenced material: blood.

CDR3 region: CASSSTGGADQPQHF. Read as DNA, the sequence is TGTGCCAGCAGTTCGACAGGGGGCGCGGATCAGCCCCAGCATTTT. Recombination linked TRBV12-3 or TRBV12-4 to TRBJ1-5; the junction holds 10 bases that match TRBD1. The CDR3 runs 15 amino acids, cysteine and phenylalanine included. Of the read, only the CDR3 DNA is kept; its 45 bases are in frame from base 1. Trimming takes 4 bases off V and 5 bases off J; junction bases not matched to a gene: 5.